Given below is one T cell receptor (beta chain) in context. The antigen is not known. TCRdb reprocessed the 5' RACE reads with MiXCR, giving one entry per CDR3 protein. The sample lists around 190,000 distinct CDR3 sequences, 18% occurring once. Germline V gene data show CDR1 as LNHNV and CDR2 as YYDKDF (reference sequence). The CDR3 length is 16 residues. J was trimmed by 2 bases and V by 3 bases; bases with no gene match: 8. This record comes from a study of T-cell memory formation after mild COVID-19. Study as a whole: TCR clusters were mostly confined to one donor each.

Study results and caveats: CM and EM subsets held most contracting CD4+ clones; EMRA held CD8+ ones.

The receptor comes from a man aged 18 to 29 who had mild COVID-19 (a few samples of this study predate the infection). Cell type and time point are not known. The chain combines TRBV15 with TRBJ2-3; 7 positions agree with TRBD1. The sequenced material came from PBMCs or a T cell subset sorted from them (not recorded which). The chain's CDR3 is CATSRGRGGDTDTQYF. The CDR3 coding sequence is TGTGCCACCAGCAGGGGGCGAGGGGGCGACACAGATACGCAGTATTTT.